The clone carrying this TCR beta chain showed up just a few times. Method: immunoSEQ multiplex PCR; TCRdb's copy keeps in-frame clones and lacks some. The table shows about 440,000 clones, with approximately 90% occurring only once. The data were obtained in a study of blood T cell repertoires in COVID-19. At the level of the study: The samples span acute and convalescent COVID-19 from the United States, Italy and Spain.

V was clipped by 2 bases and J by 9 bases, with 10 bases between them. This CDR3 has 12 amino acids. The chain employs TRBV12-3 or TRBV12-4 and TRBJ1-1, with a tentative D call TRBD1 (6 bases). The source of this sequence is a woman under 40 with acute or convalescent COVID-19. The sample comprised peripheral blood. In DNA, the CDR3 is TGTGCCAGCAGTTTAACAGGGCAAAAAGCTTTCTTT. Translated, it gives CASSLTGQKAFF.